This TCR beta chain is drawn from a study of blood T cells in healthy people across ages. Alongside a J-beta primer mix, a sample-barcoded 5' primer served in a second PCR lasting roughly 6 to 12 cycles. TCRdb reprocessed the 5' RACE reads with MiXCR, giving one entry per CDR3 protein. The table shows some 800,000 distinct CDR3 sequences, with 25% occurring only once. As to this clonotype: Its antigen is unknown.

J gave up 2 bases and V 3 bases, and 1 base lay outside the gene matches. The germline CDR1 and CDR2 sequences are SQVTM and ANQGSEA. This CDR3 contains 15 residues. Study-wide results and limits: Unknown CMV status may confound age-related changes in expanded clones. Among long-lived donors, naive CD4+ cells were more numerous and diversity higher than in aged donors. Significant beta diversity loss was already apparent by age about 42, declining roughly linearly.

The sample also formed part of further work on T cells of mothers and their children.

Sequenced: blood. The sequence was collected from a boy aged 10-17 years in good health. The J gene is TRBJ2-1, the V gene TRBV29-1; 13 nucleotides agree with TRBD2. For the CDR3, the DNA is TGCAGCGTTGAGGGACTAGCGGGAACCTACAATGAGCAGTTCTTC. Amino acids: CSVEGLAGTYNEQFF.